This T cell receptor beta chain was sequenced during a study of blood T cell repertoires in COVID-19. The wider study: Sources were T cells, B-cell-depleted T cells, or PBMCs; the material itself was cDNA or gDNA.

The CDR3 spans 13 residues. The germline gives CDR1 SEHNR, CDR2 FQNEAQ (reference sequence). V lost 5 bases to trimming and J lost 6 bases; unmatched junction nucleotides: 3. Measured with immunoSEQ multiplex PCR; TCRdb has only the in-frame clones, and not every one. The repertoire includes over 100,000 clones, roughly 84% of them detected once, and around 4.2% sits in the top ten. The sequencing input was PBMCs or T cells enriched from blood (not recorded which). This sequence originates from a woman aged 25-40 years who had recovered from COVID-19. The V gene is TRBV7-9, the J gene TRBJ2-2, with 7 bases that match TRBD1. The CDR3 sequence: CASSPDRAGELFF. CDR3 nucleotide sequence: TGTGCCAGCAGCCCCGACAGGGCCGGGGAGCTGTTTTTT.